This T cell receptor beta chain emerged from a study of T-cell reconstitution after alpha-beta-depleted transplantation in children. This clonotype was detected many times. V shed 4 bases and J 3 bases; nucleotides not matched to a gene: 5. The CDR3 totals 16 residues. Per germline, CDR1 MNHEY and CDR2 SVGEGT. The authors prepared the TCRbeta library with unique molecular identifiers. TCRdb passed the PCR reads through MiXCR, listing each CDR3 protein once. The sample has approximately 400,000 distinct CDR3 sequences; roughly 10% are singletons. This rearrangement joins TRBV6-2 or TRBV6-3 to TRBJ1-6; TRBD1 matches at 8 bases. The receptor was derived from a human donor who donated a stem cell graft to a child with acute myeloid leukemia. Sequencing used PBMCs from the stem cell graft donor, obtained from the stem cell graft. Here the CDR3 reads CASSSGTGFYNSPLHF. The CDR3 coding sequence is TGTGCCAGCAGTTCCGGGACAGGATTCTATAATTCACCCCTCCACTTT.